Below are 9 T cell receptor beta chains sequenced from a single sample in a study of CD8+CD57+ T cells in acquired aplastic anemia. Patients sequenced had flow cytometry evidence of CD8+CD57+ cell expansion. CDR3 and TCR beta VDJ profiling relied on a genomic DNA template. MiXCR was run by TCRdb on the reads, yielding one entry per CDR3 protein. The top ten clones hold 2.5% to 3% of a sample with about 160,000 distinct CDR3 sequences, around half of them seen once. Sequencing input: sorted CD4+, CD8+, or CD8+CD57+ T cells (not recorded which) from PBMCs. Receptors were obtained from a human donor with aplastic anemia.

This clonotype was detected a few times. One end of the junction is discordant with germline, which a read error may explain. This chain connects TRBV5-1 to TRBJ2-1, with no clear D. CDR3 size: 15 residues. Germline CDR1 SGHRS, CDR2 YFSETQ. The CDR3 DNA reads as TGCGTCAGCAGCTTTCGCAGCGAGCCCCCCAATGAGCAGTTCTTC. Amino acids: CVSSFRSEPPNEQFF.

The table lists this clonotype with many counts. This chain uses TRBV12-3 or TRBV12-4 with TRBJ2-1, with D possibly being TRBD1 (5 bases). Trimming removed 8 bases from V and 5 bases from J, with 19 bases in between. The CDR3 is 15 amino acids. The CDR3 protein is CASSNRDRGDNEQFF. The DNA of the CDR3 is TGTGCCAGCTCAAATAGGGATAGGGGTGACAATGAGCAGTTCTTC.

CDR3 bases: TGCGCCAGCAGCATCGACAGTCCCCACTACGAGCAGTACTTC. It encodes CASSIDSPHYEQYF. The chain uses TRBV5-1 and TRBJ2-7; maybe TRBD1 (5 bases). The CDR3 is 14 amino acids. Germline lookup yields CDR1 SGHRS and CDR2 YFSETQ. V gave up 4 bases and J gave up 3 bases, with 14 bases separating them.

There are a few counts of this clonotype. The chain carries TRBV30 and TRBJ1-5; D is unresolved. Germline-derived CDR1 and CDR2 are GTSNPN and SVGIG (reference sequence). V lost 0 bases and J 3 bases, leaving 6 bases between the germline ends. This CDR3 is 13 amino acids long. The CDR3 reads CAWSVRNNQPQHF. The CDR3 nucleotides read TGTGCCTGGAGTGTACGTAACAATCAGCCCCAGCATTTT.

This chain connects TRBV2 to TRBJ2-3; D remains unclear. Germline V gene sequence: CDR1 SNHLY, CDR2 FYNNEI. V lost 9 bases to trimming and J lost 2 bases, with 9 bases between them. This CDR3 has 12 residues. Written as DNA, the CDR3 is TGTGCCAGAAGGTCAACCACAGATACGCAGTATTTT. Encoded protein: CARRSTTDTQYF.

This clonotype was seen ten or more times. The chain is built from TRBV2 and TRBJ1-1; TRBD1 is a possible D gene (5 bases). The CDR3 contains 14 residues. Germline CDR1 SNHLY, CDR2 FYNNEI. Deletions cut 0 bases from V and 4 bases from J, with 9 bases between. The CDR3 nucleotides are TGTGCCAGCAGTGAAGCGCGGGGCGGCACTGAAGCTTTCTTT. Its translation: CASSEARGGTEAFF.

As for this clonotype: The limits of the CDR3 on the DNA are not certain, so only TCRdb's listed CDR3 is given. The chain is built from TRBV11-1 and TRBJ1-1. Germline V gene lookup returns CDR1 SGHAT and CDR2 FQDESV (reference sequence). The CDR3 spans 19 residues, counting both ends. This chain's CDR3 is CASSFHICSANEAREEAFF.

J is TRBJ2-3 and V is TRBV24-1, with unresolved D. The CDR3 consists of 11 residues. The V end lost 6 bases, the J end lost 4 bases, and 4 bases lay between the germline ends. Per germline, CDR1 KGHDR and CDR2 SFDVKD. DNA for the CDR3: TGTGCCACCAGTCAAGCAGATACGCAGTATTTT. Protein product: CATSQADTQYF.

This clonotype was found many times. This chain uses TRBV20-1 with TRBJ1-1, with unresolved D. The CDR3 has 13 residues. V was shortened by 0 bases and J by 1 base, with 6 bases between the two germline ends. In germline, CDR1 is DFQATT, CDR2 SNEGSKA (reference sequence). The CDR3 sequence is CSARDDRNTEAFF. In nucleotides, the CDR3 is TGCAGTGCTAGAGACGATAGGAACACTGAAGCTTTCTTT.